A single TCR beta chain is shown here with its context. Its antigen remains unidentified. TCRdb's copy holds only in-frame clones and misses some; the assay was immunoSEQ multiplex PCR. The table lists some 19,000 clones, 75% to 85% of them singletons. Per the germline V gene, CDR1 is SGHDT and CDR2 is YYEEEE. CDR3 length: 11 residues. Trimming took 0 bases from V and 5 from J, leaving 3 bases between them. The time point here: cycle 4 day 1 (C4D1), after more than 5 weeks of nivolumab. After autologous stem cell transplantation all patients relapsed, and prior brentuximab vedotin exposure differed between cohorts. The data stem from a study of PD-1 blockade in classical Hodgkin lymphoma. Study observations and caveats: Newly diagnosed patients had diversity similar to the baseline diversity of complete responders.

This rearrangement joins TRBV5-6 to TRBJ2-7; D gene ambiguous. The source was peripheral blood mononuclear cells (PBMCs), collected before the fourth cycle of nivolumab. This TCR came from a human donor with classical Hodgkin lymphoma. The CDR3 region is CASSLGDEQYF. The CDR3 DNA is TGTGCCAGCAGCTTGGGTGACGAGCAGTACTTC.